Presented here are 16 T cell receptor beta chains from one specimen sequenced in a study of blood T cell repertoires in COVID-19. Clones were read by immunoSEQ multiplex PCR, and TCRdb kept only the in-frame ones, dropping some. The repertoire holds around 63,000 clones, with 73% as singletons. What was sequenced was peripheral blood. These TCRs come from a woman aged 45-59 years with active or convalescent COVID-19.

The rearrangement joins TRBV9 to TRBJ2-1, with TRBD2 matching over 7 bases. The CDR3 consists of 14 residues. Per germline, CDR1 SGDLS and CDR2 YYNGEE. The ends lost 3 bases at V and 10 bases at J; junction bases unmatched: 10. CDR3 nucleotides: TGTGCCAGCAGCGACCTGCCAGCGGGAAGGGAGCAGTTCTTC. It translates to CASSDLPAGREQFF.

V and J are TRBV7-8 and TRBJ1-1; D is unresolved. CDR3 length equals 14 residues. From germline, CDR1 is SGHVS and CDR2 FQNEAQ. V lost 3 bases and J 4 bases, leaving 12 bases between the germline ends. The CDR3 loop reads CASSFLGIGTEAFF. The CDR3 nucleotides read TGTGCCAGCAGCTTTCTGGGCATTGGCACTGAAGCTTTCTTT.

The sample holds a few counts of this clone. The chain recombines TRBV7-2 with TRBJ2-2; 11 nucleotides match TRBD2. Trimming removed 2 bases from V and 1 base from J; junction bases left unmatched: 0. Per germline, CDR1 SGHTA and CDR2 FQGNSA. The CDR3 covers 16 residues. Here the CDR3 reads CASSLTSGRNTGELFF. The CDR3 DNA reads TGTGCCAGCAGCTTAACTAGCGGGAGGAACACCGGGGAGCTGTTTTTT.

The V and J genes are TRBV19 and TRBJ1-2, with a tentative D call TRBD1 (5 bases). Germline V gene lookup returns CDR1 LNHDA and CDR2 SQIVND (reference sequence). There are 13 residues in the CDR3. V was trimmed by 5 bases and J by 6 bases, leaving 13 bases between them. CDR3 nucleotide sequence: TGTGCCAGTAGTTCTCAGGGTTTAGATGGCTACACCTTC. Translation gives CASSSQGLDGYTF.

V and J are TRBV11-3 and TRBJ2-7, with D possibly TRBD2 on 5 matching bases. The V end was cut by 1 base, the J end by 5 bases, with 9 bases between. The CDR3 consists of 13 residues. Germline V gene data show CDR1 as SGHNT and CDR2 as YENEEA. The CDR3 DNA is TGTGCCAGCAGCTTAGGAGAGGGCCACGAGCAGTACTTC. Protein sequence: CASSLGEGHEQYF. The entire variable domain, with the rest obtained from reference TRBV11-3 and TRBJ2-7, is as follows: EAGVVQSPRYKIIEKKQPVAFWCNPISGHNTLYWYLQNLGQGPELLIRYENEEAVDDSQLPKDRFSAERLKGVDSTLKIQPAELGDSAVYLCASSLGEGHEQYFGPGTRLTVT.

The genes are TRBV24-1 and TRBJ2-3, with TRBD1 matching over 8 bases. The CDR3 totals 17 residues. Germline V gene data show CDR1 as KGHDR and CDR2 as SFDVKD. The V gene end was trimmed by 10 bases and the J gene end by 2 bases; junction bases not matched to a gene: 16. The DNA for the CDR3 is TGTGCCACAAGTCCCCAGGGGGACAGGCGATTCACAGATACGCAGTATTTT. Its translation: CATSPQGDRRFTDTQYF.

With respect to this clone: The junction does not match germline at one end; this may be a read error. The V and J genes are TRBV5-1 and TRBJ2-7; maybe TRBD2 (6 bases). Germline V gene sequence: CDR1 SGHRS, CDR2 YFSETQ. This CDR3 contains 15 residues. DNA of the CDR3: TGCGCCAGCAGCAAGGAGGGCAGACGGTCCTCCGAGCAGTACTTC. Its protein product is CASSKEGRRSSEQYF.

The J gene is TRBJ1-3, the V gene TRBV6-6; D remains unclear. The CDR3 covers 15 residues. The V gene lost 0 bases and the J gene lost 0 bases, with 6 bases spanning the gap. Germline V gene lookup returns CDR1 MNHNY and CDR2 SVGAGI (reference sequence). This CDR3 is CASSYSADSGNTIYF. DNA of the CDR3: TGTGCCAGCAGTTACTCGGCTGACTCTGGAAACACCATATATTTT.

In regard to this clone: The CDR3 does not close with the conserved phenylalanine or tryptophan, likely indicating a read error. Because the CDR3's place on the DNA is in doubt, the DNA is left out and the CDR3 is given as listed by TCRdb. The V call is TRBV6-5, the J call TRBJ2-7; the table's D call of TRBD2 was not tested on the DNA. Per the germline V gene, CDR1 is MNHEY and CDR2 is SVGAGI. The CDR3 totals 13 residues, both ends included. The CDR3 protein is CASSYLGLAGVEL.

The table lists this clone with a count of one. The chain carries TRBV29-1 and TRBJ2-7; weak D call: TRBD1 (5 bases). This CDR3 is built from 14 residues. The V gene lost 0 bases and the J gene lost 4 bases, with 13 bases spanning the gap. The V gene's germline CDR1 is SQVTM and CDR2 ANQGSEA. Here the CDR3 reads CSVEDNAAGYEQYF. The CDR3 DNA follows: TGCAGCGTTGAAGATAATGCGGCAGGGTACGAGCAGTACTTC.

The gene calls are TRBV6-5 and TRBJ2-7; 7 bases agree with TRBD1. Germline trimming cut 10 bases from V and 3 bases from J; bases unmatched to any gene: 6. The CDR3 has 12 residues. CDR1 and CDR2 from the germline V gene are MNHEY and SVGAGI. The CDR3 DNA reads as TGTGCCACCCGGACAGGCTACTACGAGCAGTACTTC. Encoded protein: CATRTGYYEQYF.

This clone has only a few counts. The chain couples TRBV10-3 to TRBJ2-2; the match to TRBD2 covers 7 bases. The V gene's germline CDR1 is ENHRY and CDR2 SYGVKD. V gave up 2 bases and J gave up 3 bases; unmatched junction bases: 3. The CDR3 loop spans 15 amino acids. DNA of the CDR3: TGTGCCATCAGTGAGCGGACTAGAGACACCGGGGAGCTGTTTTTT. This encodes CAISERTRDTGELFF.

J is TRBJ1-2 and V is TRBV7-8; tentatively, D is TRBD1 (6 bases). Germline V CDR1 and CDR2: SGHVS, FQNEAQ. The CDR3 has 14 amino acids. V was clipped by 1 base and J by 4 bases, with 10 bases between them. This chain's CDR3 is CASSLGGQVYGYTF. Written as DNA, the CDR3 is TGTGCCAGCAGCTTAGGGGGGCAGGTCTATGGCTACACCTTC.

CDR3 sequence: CASSFIGQGNYNEQFF. CDR3 sequence (DNA): TGTGCCAGCAGCTTCATAGGACAGGGTAACTACAATGAGCAGTTCTTC. The chain joins TRBV5-5 to TRBJ2-1; 8 positions agree with TRBD1. Germline values: CDR1 SGHKS, CDR2 YYEKEE (reference sequence). The J segment lost 3 bases and the V segment lost 2 bases, leaving 7 bases of the junction unmatched. CDR3 length equals 16 residues.

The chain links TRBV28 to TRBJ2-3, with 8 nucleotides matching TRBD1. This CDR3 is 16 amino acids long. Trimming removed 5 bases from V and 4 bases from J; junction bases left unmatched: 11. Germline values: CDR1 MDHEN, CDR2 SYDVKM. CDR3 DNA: TGTGCCAGCAGTCCCAGGACAGGGATAGGCGCAGATACGCAGTATTTT. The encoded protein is CASSPRTGIGADTQYF.

The CDR3 is CASSLDDHQAGGETQYF. The DNA of the CDR3 is TGTGCCAGCAGCTTAGATGATCATCAGGCGGGAGGAGAGACCCAGTACTTC. V usage is TRBV11-2 and J usage is TRBJ2-5; TRBD2 matches at 8 bases. Trimming removed 0 bases from V and 4 bases from J; junction bases left unmatched: 10. Germline V gives CDR1 SGHAT, CDR2 FQNNGV. CDR3 length: 17 amino acids.